The present TCR beta chain was sequenced within a study of shared clonotypes between healthy human individuals. The germline V gene encodes CDR1 GTSNPN and CDR2 SVGIG (reference sequence). Deletions cut 2 bases from V and 2 bases from J, with 19 bases between. There are 16 residues in the CDR3. Assay: immunoSEQ multiplex PCR; the TCRdb copy retains only in-frame clones and omits some. The sample consists of more than 2 million clones, about 95% of them appearing once. In the naive CD8 group, cells lacked CD45RO and were positively selected for CCR7, so terminally differentiated effector memory CD45RA+ cells were left out.

The gene calls are TRBV30 and TRBJ2-7; D is perhaps TRBD1 (5 bases). Sequenced input: naive CD8+ T cells sorted from blood. This clonotype was obtained from a man aged 18-30 years in good health. The CDR3 protein is CAWSPDIQEVAYEQYF. CDR3 DNA: TGTGCCTGGAGTCCCGACATACAGGAAGTAGCCTACGAGCAGTACTTC. Full variable domain (outside the CDR3, taken from reference TRBV30 and TRBJ2-7): SQTIHQWPATLVQPVGSPLSLECTVEGTSNPNLYWYRQAAGRGLQLLFYSVGIGQISSEVPQNLSASRPQDRQFILSSKKLLLSDSGFYLCAWSPDIQEVAYEQYFGPGTRLTVT.